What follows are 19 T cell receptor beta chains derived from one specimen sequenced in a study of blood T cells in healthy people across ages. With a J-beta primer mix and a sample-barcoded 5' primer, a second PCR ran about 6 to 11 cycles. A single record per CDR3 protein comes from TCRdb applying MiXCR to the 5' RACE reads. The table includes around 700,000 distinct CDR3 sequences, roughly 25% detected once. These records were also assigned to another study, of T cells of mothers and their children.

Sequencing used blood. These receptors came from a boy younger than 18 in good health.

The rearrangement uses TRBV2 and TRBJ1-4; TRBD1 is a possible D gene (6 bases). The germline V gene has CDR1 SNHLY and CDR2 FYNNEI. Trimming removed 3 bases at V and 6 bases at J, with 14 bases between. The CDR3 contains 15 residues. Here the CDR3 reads CASSDPPGEYEKLFF. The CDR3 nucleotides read TGTGCCAGCAGTGACCCCCCAGGGGAATATGAAAAACTGTTTTTT.

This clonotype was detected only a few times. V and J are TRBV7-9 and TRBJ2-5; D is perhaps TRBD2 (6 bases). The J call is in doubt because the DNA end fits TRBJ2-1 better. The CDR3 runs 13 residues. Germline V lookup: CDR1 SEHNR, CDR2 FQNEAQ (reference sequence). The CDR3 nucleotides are TGTGCCAGCAGCCCCAGCGGGTTAGCAGGGCAGTTCTTC. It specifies CASSPSGLAGQFF.

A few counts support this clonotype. CDR3 residues: CASSSLWGRERYEQFF. In nucleotides, the CDR3 is TGTGCCAGCAGCTCCCTCTGGGGGCGGGAGAGGTATGAGCAGTTCTTC. The chain has TRBV13 and TRBJ2-1; maybe TRBD2 (7 bases). Germline CDR1 and CDR2: PRHDT and FYEKMQ (reference sequence). The CDR3 consists of 16 residues. The V end was cut by 4 bases, the J end by 8 bases, with 21 bases between. The variable domain in full, with the rest retrieved from reference TRBV13 and TRBJ2-1, is AAGVIQSPRHLIKEKRETATLKCYPIPRHDTVYWYQQGPGQDPQFLISFYEKMQSDKGSIPDRFSAQQFSDYHSELNMSSLELGDSALYFCASSSLWGRERYEQFFGPGTRLTVL.

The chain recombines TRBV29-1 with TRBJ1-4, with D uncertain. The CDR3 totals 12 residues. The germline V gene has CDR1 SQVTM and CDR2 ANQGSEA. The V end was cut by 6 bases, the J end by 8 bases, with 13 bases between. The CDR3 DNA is TGCAGCGTCGGAGTCAGAGGGGAAAAACTGTTTTTT. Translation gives CSVGVRGEKLFF.

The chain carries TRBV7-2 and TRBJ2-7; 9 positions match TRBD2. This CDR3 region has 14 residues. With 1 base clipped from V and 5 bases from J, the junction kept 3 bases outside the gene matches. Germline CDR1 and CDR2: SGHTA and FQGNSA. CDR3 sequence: CASSLVAGDHEQYF. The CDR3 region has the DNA TGTGCCAGCAGCTTAGTAGCGGGAGACCACGAGCAGTACTTC.

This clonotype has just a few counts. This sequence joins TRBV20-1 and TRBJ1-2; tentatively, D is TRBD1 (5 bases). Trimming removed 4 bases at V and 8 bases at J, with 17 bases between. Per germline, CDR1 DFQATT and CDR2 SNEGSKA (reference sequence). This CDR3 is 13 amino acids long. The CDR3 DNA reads TGCAGTGCTAAGCCCCATAGGGGCAACGGCTACACCTTC. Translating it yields CSAKPHRGNGYTF.

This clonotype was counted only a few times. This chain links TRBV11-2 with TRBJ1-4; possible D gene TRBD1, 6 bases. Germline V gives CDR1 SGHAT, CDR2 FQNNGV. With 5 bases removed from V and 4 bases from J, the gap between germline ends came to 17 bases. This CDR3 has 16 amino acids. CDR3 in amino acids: CASSRDHRAVNEKLFF. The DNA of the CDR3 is TGTGCCAGCAGCCGAGATCACAGGGCAGTTAATGAAAAACTGTTTTTT.

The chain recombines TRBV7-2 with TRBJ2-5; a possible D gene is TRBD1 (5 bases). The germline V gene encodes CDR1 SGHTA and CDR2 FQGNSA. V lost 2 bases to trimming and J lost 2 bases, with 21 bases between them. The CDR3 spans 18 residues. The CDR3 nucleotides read TGTGCCAGCAGCTTAAGGCCGGGCGCAGGGTATCGACAAGAGACCCAGTACTTC. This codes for CASSLRPGAGYRQETQYF.

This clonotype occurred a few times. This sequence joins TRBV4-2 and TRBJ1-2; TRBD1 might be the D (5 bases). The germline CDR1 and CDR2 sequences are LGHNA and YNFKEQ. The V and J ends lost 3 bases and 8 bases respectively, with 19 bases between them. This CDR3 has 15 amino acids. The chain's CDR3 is CASSQKRRELKGYTF. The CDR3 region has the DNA TGTGCCAGCAGCCAGAAGCGCAGGGAATTGAAGGGCTACACCTTC.

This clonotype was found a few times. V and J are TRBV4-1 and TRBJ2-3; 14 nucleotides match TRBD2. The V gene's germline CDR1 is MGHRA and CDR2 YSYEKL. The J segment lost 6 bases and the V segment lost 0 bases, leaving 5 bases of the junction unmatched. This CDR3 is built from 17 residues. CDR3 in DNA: TGCGCCAGCAGCCAAGATGGACTAGCGGGAGGCCCCGATACGCAGTATTTT. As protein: CASSQDGLAGGPDTQYF.

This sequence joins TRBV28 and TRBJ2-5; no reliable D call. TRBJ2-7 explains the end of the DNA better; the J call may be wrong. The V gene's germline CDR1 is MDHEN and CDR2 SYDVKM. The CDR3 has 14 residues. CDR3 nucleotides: TGTGCCAGCAGTTTACGAGAGAATCTCCTCGAGCAGTACTTC. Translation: CASSLRENLLEQYF.

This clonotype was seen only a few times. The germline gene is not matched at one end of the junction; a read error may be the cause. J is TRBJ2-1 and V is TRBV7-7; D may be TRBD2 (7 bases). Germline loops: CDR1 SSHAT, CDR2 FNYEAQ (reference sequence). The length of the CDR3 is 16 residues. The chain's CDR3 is CASSFGVGGPYNEQFF. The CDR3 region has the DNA TGTGCTAGCAGCTTCGGCGTGGGGGGGCCCTACAATGAGCAGTTCTTC.

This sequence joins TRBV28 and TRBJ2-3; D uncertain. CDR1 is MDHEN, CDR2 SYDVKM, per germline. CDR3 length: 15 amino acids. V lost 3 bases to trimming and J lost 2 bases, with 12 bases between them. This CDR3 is CASSFANPNTDTQYF. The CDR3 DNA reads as TGTGCCAGCAGTTTCGCAAACCCGAACACAGATACGCAGTATTTT.

The DNA for the CDR3 is TGTGCCAGCTCACTCACCGCTCCCATAGCGGGAGTCTACGAGCAGTACTTC. This gives the protein CASSLTAPIAGVYEQYF. The rearrangement links TRBV18 to TRBJ2-7, with 9 positions matching TRBD2. Germline lookup yields CDR1 KGHSH and CDR2 LQKENI. Unmatched junction bases numbered 13, after V lost 4 bases and J lost 3 bases. The CDR3 is 17 residues long.

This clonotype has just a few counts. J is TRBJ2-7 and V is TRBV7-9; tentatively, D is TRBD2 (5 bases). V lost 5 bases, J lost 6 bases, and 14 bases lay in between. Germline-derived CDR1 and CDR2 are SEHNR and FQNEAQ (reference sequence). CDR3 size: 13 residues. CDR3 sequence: CASSRGDGGEQYF. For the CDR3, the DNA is TGTGCCAGCAGCCGGGGTGACGGAGGCGAGCAGTACTTC. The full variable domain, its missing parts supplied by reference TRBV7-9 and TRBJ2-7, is DTGVSQNPRHKITKRGQNVTFRCDPISEHNRLYWYRQTLGQGPEFLTYFQNEAQLEKSRLLSDRFSAERPKGSFSTLEIQRTEQGDSAMYLCASSRGDGGEQYFGPGTRLTVT.

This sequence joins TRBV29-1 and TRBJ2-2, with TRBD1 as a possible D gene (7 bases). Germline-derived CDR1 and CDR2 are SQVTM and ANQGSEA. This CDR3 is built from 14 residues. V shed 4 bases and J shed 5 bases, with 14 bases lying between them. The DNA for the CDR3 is TGCAGCGTTGGGAAGACAGGGAGGACCGGGGAGCTGTTTTTT. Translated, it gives CSVGKTGRTGELFF.

The CDR3 nucleotides read TGTGCCAGCAGCAGACGGACTACCATAGCCAAAAACATTCAGTACTTC. Protein product: CASSRRTTIAKNIQYF. V and J are TRBV6-5 and TRBJ2-4; D possibly corresponds to TRBD2 (6 bases). Looked up from germline, CDR1 is MNHEY and CDR2 is SVGAGI. The CDR3 loop spans 16 amino acids. V was shortened by 6 bases and J by 0 bases, with 15 bases between the two germline ends.

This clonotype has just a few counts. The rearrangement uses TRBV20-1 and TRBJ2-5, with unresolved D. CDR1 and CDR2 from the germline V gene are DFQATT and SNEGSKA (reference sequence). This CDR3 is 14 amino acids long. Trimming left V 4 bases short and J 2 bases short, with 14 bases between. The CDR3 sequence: CSANGPNFQETQYF. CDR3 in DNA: TGCAGTGCTAACGGACCGAATTTTCAAGAGACCCAGTACTTC.

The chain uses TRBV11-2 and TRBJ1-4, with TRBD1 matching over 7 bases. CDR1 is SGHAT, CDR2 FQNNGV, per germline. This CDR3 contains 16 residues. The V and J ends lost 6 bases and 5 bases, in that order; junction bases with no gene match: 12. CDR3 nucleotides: TGTGCCAGCAGTGACCCTACACAGGGGACCAATGAAAAACTGTTTTTT. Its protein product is CASSDPTQGTNEKLFF.